The present T cell receptor (beta chain) was sequenced within a study of shared clonotypes between healthy human individuals. In germline, CDR1 is MNHEY, CDR2 SVGAGI. The ends were cut back, 0 bases at V and 1 base at J, with 9 bases in the middle. The CDR3 totals 15 residues. The repertoire was sequenced with immunoSEQ multiplex PCR; TCRdb's copy has only in-frame clones and lacks some. The profile covers fewer than 2.5 million clones, with 80% to 95% appearing a single time and roughly 0.36% taken by the ten largest. This clone was seen more than once but under ten times. Other nucleotide sequences from this sample produce the same CDR3.

The receptor comes from a man younger than 35 in good health. Some clones in this sample may be carry-over from other donors' samples. This chain joins TRBV6-5 and TRBJ1-1; TRBD1 is a possible D gene (5 bases). The sequenced sample consisted of naive CD4+ T cells from PBMCs. Subset denoted: CD45RA+ positively selected. The CDR3 sequence: CASSYSGTGNTEAFF. Here the CDR3 DNA reads TGTGCCAGCAGTTACTCGGGGACGGGGAACACTGAAGCTTTCTTT.